The clone carrying this T cell receptor beta chain was seen repeatedly, ten times or more. Its antigen is not identified. These data originate in a study of regulatory T cells in long-lasting Graves disease. Arm-PCR of CDR3 regions and iRepertoire HTBI primers were the basis on which TCR beta libraries were built. TCRdb independently ran MiXCR on the multiplex PCR reads; one entry per CDR3 protein. The sample yields hundreds of thousands of distinct CDR3 sequences, approximately 15% seen once. Study outcomes and limitations: Persistent Graves' cases showed lower TCR diversity than newly diagnosed cases.

Trimming left V 5 bases short and J 5 bases short, with 15 bases between. Germline assignment: CDR1 MNHEY and CDR2 SMNVEV (reference sequence). This CDR3 contains 14 residues. Described time point: newly diagnosed GD, antithyroid drugs for less than 3 months. TCR sequences were obtained from RNA taken from PBMCs. From an endocrinology department in Xi'an, China, came the patients. The data were also submitted as part of a second study, on T cells in Graves' hyperthyroidism and ophthalmopathy. That work states: During a first-round RT-PCR of the TCR CDR3, the HTBI primer set was used.

The V gene is TRBV27, the J gene TRBJ1-1; D gene uncertain. This material consisted of peripheral blood mononuclear cells (PBMCs), taken at new diagnosis, from a patient treated with antithyroid drugs. This sequence originates from a woman aged 25-40 years with Graves disease. CDR3: CASSPTGFRTEAFF. DNA of the CDR3: TGTGCCAGCAGTCCGACGGGGTTTAGGACTGAAGCTTTCTTT.